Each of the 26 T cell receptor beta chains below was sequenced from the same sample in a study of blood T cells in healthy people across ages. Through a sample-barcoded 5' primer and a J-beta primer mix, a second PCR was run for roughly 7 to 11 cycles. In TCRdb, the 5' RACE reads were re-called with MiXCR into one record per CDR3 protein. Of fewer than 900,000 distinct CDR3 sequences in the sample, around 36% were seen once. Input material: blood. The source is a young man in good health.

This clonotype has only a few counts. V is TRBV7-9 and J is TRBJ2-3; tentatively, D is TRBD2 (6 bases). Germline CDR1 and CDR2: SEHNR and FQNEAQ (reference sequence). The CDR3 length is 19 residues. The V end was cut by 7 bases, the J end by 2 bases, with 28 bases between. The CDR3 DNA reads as TGTGCCAGCACCCAATACGGGGGTTCTCTCCGGGGGAACACAGATACGCAGTATTTT. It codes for CASTQYGGSLRGNTDTQYF.

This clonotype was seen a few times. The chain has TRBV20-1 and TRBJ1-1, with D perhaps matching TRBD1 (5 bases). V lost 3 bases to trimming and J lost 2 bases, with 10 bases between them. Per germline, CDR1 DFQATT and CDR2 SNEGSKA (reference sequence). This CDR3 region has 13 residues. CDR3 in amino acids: CSASSRANTEAFF. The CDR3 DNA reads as TGCAGTGCTAGTAGCAGGGCCAACACTGAAGCTTTCTTT.

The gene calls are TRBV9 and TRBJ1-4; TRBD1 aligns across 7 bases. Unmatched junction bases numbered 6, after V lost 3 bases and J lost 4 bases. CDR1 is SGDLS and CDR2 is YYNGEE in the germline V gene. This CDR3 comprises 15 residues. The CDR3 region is CASSGQGSINEKLFF. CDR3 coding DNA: TGTGCCAGCAGCGGACAGGGCTCGATTAATGAAAAACTGTTTTTT.

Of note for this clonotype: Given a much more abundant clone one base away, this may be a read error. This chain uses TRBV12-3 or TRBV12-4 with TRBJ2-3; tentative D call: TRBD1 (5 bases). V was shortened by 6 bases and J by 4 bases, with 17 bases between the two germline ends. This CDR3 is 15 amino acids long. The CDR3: CASSLRWGFADTQYF. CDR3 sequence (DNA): TGTGCCAGCAGCCTGCGGTGGGGCTTCGCAGATACGCAGTATTTT.

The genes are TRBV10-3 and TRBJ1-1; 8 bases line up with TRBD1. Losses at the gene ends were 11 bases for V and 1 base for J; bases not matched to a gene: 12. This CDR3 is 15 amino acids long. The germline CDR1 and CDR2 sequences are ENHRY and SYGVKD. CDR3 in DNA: TGTGCCGTTCAGTCCGGGACAGGAAAGAACACTGAAGCTTTCTTT. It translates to CAVQSGTGKNTEAFF.

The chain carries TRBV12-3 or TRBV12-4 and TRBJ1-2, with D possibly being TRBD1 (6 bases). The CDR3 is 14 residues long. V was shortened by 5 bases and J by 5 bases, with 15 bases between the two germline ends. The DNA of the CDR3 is TGTGCCAGCAGTCCAGGGGTCGGGGATTATGGCTACACCTTC. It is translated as CASSPGVGDYGYTF.

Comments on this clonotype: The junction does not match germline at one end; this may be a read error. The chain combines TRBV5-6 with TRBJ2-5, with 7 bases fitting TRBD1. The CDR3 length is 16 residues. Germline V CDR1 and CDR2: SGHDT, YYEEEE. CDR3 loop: CASSPIDRDDQETRYF. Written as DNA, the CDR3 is TGTGCCAGCAGCCCGATCGACAGGGACGACCAAGAGACCCGGTACTTC.

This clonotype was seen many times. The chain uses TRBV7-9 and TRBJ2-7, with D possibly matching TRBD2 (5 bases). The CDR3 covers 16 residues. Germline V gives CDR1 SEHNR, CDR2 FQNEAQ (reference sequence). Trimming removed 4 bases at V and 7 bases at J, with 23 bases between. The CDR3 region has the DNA TGTGCCAGCAGCTCCTCGTCGGGGATCAGTCTGGGGGAGCAGTACTTC. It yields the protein CASSSSSGISLGEQYF.

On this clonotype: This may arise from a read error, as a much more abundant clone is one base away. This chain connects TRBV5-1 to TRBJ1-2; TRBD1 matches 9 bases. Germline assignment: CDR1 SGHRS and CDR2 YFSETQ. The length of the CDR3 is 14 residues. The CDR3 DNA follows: TGCGCCAGCAGGACCGGACAGGGGAACTATGGCTACCCCTTC. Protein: CASRTGQGNYGYPF.

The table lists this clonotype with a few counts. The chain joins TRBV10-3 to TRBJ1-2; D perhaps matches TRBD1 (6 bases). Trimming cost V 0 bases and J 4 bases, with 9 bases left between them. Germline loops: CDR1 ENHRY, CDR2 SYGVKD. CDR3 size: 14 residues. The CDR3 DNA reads TGTGCCATCAGTGAGTCGGGAGGGGGCTATGGCTACACCTTC. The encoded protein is CAISESGGGYGYTF.

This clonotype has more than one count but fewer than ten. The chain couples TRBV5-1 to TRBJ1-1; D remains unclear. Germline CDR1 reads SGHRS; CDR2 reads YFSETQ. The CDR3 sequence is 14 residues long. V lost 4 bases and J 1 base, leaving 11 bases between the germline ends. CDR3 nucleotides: TGCGCCAGCAGCGCTGCCCAGACGAACACTGAAGCTTTCTTT. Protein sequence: CASSAAQTNTEAFF.

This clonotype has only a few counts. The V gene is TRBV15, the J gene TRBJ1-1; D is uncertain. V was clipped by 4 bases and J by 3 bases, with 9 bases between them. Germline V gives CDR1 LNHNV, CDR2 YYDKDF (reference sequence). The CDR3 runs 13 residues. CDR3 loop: CATSMDRDTEAFF. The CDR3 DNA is TGTGCCACCAGCATGGATCGGGACACTGAAGCTTTCTTT.

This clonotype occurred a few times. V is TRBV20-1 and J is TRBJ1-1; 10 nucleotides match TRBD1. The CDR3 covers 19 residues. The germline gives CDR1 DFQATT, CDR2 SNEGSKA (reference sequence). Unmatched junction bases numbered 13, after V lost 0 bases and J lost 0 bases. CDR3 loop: CSARDPKVRDRGVNTEAFF. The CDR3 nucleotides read TGCAGTGCTAGAGACCCCAAAGTACGGGACAGGGGCGTGAACACTGAAGCTTTCTTT.

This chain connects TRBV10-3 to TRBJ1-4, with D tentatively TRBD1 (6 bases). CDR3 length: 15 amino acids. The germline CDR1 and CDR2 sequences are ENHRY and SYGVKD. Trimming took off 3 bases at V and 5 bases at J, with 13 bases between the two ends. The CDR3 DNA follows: TGTGCCATCAGTGATAGCCAGGGGCTGAATGAAAAACTGTTTTTT. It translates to CAISDSQGLNEKLFF.

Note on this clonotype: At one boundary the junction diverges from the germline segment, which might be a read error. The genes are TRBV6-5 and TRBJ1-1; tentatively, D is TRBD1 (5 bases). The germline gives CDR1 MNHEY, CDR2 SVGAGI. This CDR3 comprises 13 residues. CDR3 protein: CVSTSQGWNEAFF. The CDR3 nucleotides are TGTGTCAGCACGAGCCAGGGTTGGAATGAAGCTTTCTTT.

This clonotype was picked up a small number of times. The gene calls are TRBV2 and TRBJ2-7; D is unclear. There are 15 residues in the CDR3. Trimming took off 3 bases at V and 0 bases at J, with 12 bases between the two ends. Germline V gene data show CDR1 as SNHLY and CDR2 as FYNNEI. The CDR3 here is CASSEGQANSYEQYF. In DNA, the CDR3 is TGTGCCAGCAGTGAGGGTCAGGCGAACTCCTACGAGCAGTACTTC.

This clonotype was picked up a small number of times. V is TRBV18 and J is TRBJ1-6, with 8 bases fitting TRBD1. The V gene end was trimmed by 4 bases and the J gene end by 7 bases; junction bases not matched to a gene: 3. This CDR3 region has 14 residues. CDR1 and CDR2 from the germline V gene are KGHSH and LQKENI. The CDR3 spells CASSRTGQNSPLHF. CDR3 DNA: TGTGCCAGCTCACGGACAGGGCAGAATTCACCCCTCCACTTT.

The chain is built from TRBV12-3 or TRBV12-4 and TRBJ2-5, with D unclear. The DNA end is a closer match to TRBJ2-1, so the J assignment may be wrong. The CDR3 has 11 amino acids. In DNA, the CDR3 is TGTGCCAGCAGTTTTGAGGCGGCCCAGTTCTTC. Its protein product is CASSFEAAQFF.

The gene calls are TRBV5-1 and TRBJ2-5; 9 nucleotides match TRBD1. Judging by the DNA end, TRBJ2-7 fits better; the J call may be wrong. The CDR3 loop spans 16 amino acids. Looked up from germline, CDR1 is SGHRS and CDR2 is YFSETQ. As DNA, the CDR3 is TGCGCCAGCAGCTTGGCAGATACGGGACAGGGCCACGAGCAGTACTTC. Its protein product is CASSLADTGQGHEQYF.

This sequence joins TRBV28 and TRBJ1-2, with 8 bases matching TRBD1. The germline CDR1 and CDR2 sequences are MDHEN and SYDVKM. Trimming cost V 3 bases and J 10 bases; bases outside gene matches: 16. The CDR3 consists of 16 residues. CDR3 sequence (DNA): TGTGCCAGCAGTTTTACTGACGCAGGGGGCGGGAAAGACTACACCTTC. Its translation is CASSFTDAGGGKDYTF.

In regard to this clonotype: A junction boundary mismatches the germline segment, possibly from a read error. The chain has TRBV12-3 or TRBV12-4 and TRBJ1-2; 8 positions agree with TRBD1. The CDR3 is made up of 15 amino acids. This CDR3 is CASSLDTGGSYGCTF. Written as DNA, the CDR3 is TGTGCCAGCAGTTTAGATACAGGGGGAAGCTATGGCTGCACCTTC.

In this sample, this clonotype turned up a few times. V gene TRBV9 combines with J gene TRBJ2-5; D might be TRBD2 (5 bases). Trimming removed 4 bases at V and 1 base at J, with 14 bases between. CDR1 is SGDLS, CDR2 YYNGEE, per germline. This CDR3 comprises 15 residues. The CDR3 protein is CASSPLLDSQETQYF. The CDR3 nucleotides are TGTGCCAGCAGCCCCCTCCTGGACTCCCAAGAGACCCAGTACTTC.

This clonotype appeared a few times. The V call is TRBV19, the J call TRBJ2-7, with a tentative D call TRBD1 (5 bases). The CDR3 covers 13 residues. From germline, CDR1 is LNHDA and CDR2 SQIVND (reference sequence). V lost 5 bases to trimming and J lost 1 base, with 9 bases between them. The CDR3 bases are TGTGCCAGTAGTGTGACAGATTCCTACGAGCAGTACTTC. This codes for CASSVTDSYEQYF. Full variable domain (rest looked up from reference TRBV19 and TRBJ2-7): DGGITQSPKYLFRKEGQNVTLSCEQNLNHDAMYWYRQDPGQGLRLIYYSQIVNDFQKGDIAEGYSVSREKKESFPLTVTSAQKNPTAFYLCASSVTDSYEQYFGPGTRLTVT.

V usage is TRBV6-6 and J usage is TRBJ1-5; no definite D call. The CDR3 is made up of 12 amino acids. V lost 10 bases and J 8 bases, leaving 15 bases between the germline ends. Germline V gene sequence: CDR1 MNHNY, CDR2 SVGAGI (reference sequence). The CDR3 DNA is TGTGCCACCAATGACCCTCCGAAGCCCCAGCATTTT. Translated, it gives CATNDPPKPQHF.

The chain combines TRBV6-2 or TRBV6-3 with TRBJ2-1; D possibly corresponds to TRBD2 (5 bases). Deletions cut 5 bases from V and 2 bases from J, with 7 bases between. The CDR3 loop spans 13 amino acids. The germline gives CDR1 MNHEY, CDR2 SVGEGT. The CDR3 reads CASSDYTYNEQFF. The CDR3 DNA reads TGTGCCAGCAGTGACTACACCTACAATGAGCAGTTCTTC.

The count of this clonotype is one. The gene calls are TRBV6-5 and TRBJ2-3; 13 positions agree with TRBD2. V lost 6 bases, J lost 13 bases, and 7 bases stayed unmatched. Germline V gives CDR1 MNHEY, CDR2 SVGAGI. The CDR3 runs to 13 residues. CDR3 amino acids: CASREPGLAGEYF. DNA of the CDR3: TGTGCCAGCAGAGAACCCGGACTAGCGGGGGAGTATTTT.